This TCR beta chain was captured by sequencing in a study of blood T cell repertoires in COVID-19. Across the study: Nucleic acid was either cDNA or gDNA, and it came from T cells, B-cell-depleted T cells, or PBMCs.

Authors' data handling: Amplification with reference gene primers provided the estimates of nucleated cell counts. Generated by immunoSEQ multiplex PCR, the TCRdb table keeps only in-frame clones and is missing some. V, J and clone size are those of that table, while D and trimming were read from the DNA. The table has roughly 440,000 clones, around 88% seen once. V was clipped by 5 bases and J by 6 bases, with 19 bases between them. Germline CDR1 SEHNR, CDR2 FQNEAQ (reference sequence). The CDR3 contains 16 residues. This chain joins TRBV7-9 and TRBJ2-2, with D maybe TRBD1 (6 bases). The sequence derives from a woman aged 45 to 65 with COVID-19, enrolled during active disease. Material for sequencing was peripheral blood. CDR3 amino acids: CASSPTSAGVAGELFF. The CDR3 nucleotides read TGTGCCAGCAGCCCAACCTCCGCAGGGGTTGCCGGGGAGCTGTTTTTT.